This TCR beta chain was observed in a study of post-analysis software for immune sequencing data. For the study at large: Disease trajectories encompassed relapsing-remitting, secondary progressive and progressive-relapsing multiple sclerosis.

General study points: Same-batch samples co-clustered strongly by F measure. Roughly five TRBV segments, including TRBV5-6, TRBV5-1 and TRBV20-1, were more frequent in patients than controls. Significantly lower normalized Chao1 diversity was found in patients with multiple sclerosis relative to controls.

V was pared by 0 bases and J by 4 bases, with 10 bases between. Germline loops: CDR1 MGHRA, CDR2 YSYEKL. This CDR3 comprises 16 residues. To note about this clonotype: The target antigen is unknown.

TCR beta libraries were prepared from cDNA with unique molecular identifiers. Yield was about 500,000 cDNA molecules from 1 to 10 million T cells. TCRdb fed the PCR reads into MiXCR, producing one record per CDR3 protein. The sample comprises about 460,000 distinct CDR3 sequences, around 40% of which are singletons, and 9.5% to 13% rests with the top ten. The clonotype comes from a girl aged 10-17 years with multiple sclerosis. The chain has TRBV4-1 and TRBJ2-6; TRBD1 might be the D (5 bases). Sequenced material: blood. The CDR3 DNA is TGCGCCAGCAGCCAAGACAGGGCATCCGGGGCCAACGTCCTGACTTTC. Translation gives CASSQDRASGANVLTF.